A selection of T cell receptor beta chains follows, all from one sample in a study of T cell responses to AZD1222 COVID-19 vaccine. The data were produced by immunoSEQ multiplex PCR, yet TCRdb's version contains in-frame clones alone and is incomplete. The sample has approximately 300,000 clones, 94% seen once. Sequences were derived from peripheral blood, sampled 28 days after the second AZD1222 dose. These receptors were taken from an adult who received the AZD1222 COVID-19 vaccine. Both conserved end residues are part of each CDR3. The order of the fields is clone size, D gene, V gene, CDR3 length, J gene, CDR3 protein, CDR3 DNA. The D gene is left open where the match is weak. The size entry is marked missing in some rows and otherwise reads once, few, many or a size class.

-	-	TRBV25-1	13	TRBJ1-2	CASSPPGPYGYTF	TGTGCCAGCAGTCCCCCGGGTCCCTATGGCTACACCTTC
-	-	TRBV2	15	TRBJ1-3	CASSVRDKSGNTIYF	TGTGCCAGCAGTGTGCGGGACAAATCTGGAAACACCATATATTTT
-	-	TRBV28	15	TRBJ1-5	CASQVAVYSNQPQHF	TGTGCCAGCCAAGTAGCGGTTTATAGCAATCAGCCCCAGCATTTT
-	-	TRBV6-1	18	TRBJ1-6	CASSENVSWGSDPSPLHF	TGTGCCAGCAGTGAAAATGTTTCGTGGGGCTCAGACCCTTCACCCCTCCACTTT
-	-	TRBV28	13	TRBJ1-2	CASSSPGSSGYTF	TGTGCCAGCAGTTCCCCGGGTTCCTCGGGCTACACCTTC
-	TRBD2	TRBV7-3	15	TRBJ2-1	CASSLGTSRHNEQFF	TGTGCCAGCAGCCTTGGGACTAGCCGCCACAATGAGCAGTTCTTC
-	-	TRBV30	12	TRBJ2-7	CAWSASPYEQYF	TGTGCCTGGAGTGCCAGCCCCTACGAGCAGTACTTC
-	-	TRBV11-2	13	TRBJ1-4	CASAHATNEKLFF	TGTGCCAGCGCCCATGCAACTAATGAAAAACTGTTTTTT
few	-	TRBV27	13	TRBJ1-4	CASSPLTNEKLFF	TGTGCCAGCAGTCCATTAACTAATGAAAAACTGTTTTTT
once	TRBD1	TRBV7-2	16	TRBJ2-7	CASSLGSQGPSYEQYF	TGTGCCAGCAGCTTAGGATCACAGGGGCCCTCCTACGAGCAGTACTTC
-	TRBD2	TRBV2	16	TRBJ2-1	CASNRLAGGGYNEQFF	TGTGCCAGCAACCGACTAGCGGGAGGGGGCTACAATGAGCAGTTCTTC
-	-	TRBV5-1	13	TRBJ2-3	CASSFEGTDTQYF	TGCGCCAGCAGCTTCGAGGGCACAGATACGCAGTATTTT
-	-	TRBV2	15	TRBJ2-6	CASRVSGSGANVLTF	TGTGCCAGCAGGGTTAGCGGCTCTGGGGCCAACGTCCTGACTTTC
-	-	TRBV7-2	15	TRBJ1-2	CASSLAFRTNYGYTF	TGTGCCAGCAGCTTAGCGTTTAGAACCAACTATGGCTACACCTTC
-	TRBD2	TRBV19	18	TRBJ2-3	CASTKTRTSGGFTDTQYF	TGTGCCAGTACTAAAACCCGGACTAGCGGGGGATTCACAGATACGCAGTATTTT
few	-	TRBV2	14	TRBJ2-3	CASSDSGGTDTQYF	TGTGCCAGCAGTGACTCGGGGGGCACAGATACGCAGTATTTT
-	TRBD1	TRBV29-1	12	TRBJ1-4	CSGWTGDEKLFF	TGCAGCGGCTGGACAGGGGACGAAAAACTGTTTTTT
-	-	TRBV7-2	14	TRBJ2-1	CASSLEEFYNEQFF	TGTGCCAGCAGCTTAGAAGAATTTTACAATGAGCAGTTCTTC
-	-	TRBV10-1	13	TRBJ2-5	CASSGTGFGTQYF	TGCGCCAGCAGTGGAACAGGGTTTGGGACCCAGTACTTC
-	-	TRBV7-2	11	TRBJ2-7	CASNYYERQYF	TGTGCCAGCAATTACTATGAGCGGCAGTACTTC
-	-	TRBV7-3	14	TRBJ1-1	CASSYSGGNTEAFF	TGTGCCAGCAGCTATTCCGGGGGGAACACTGAAGCTTTCTTT
-	TRBD1	TRBV24-1	16	TRBJ1-2	CATSEYGTGGIYGYTF	TGTGCCACCAGTGAATATGGGACAGGGGGAATCTATGGCTACACCTTC
-	-	TRBV5-1	13	TRBJ1-1	CASRQGLNTEAFF	TGCGCCAGCAGGCAGGGATTGAACACTGAAGCTTTCTTT
-	TRBD1	TRBV12-3/TRBV12-4	13	TRBJ2-1	CASSFPDPGQKFF	TGTGCCAGCAGTTTTCCCGATCCGGGACAGAAGTTCTTC
-	-	TRBV28	12	TRBJ1-2	CASSLALYGYTF	TGTGCCAGCAGTTTAGCCCTCTATGGCTACACCTTC
-	-	TRBV4-1	14	TRBJ1-6	CASSQGGTNSPLHF	TGCGCCAGCAGCCAGGGAGGGACGAATTCACCCCTCCACTTT
-	-	TRBV15	13	TRBJ2-3	CASGDIGTDTQYF	TGTGCCAGCGGGGACATCGGCACAGATACGCAGTATTTT
-	-	TRBV6-5	13	TRBJ1-2	CASSYGGYGGYTF	TGTGCCAGCAGTTATGGGGGATATGGTGGCTACACCTTC
-	TRBD1	TRBV7-3	14	TRBJ2-1	CASSLGPGGGEQFF	TGTGCCAGCAGCTTAGGCCCAGGGGGCGGTGAGCAGTTCTTC
-	-	TRBV3-1/TRBV3-2	15	TRBJ1-6	CASSPPGQANSPLHF	TGTGCCAGCAGCCCCCCGGGACAAGCCAATTCACCCCTCCACTTT
-	TRBD2	TRBV2	17	TRBJ2-7	CASSFELAAVSSYEQYF	TGTGCCAGCAGTTTCGAACTAGCGGCCGTTAGCTCCTACGAGCAGTACTTC
-	-	TRBV11-2	16	TRBJ2-3	CASSRLYGTSTDTQYF	TGTGCCAGCAGCCGCCTATATGGGACTAGCACAGATACGCAGTATTTT
-	-	TRBV5-1	15	TRBJ2-2	CASRGGGGNTGELFF	TGCGCCAGCAGGGGAGGAGGGGGTAACACCGGGGAGCTGTTTTTT
-	-	TRBV18	13	TRBJ1-2	CASSPGDGYGYTF	TGTGCCAGCTCACCGGGGGATGGCTATGGCTACACCTTC
-	-	TRBV5-4	13	TRBJ1-1	CASTSGGNTEAFF	TGTGCCAGCACCTCCGGGGGGAACACTGAAGCTTTCTTT
-	-	TRBV10-3	17	TRBJ2-5	CAISESLGIEVRGTQYF	TGTGCCATCAGTGAGTCACTGGGGATCGAAGTCAGAGGGACCCAGTACTTC
-	-	TRBV19	13	TRBJ2-7	CASTSRGSYEQYF	TGTGCCAGTACCTCGAGGGGCTCTTACGAGCAGTACTTC
once	-	TRBV2	12	TRBJ2-5	CASSGAGETQYF	TGTGCCAGCAGTGGGGCCGGAGAGACCCAGTACTTC
-	-	TRBV6-5	13	TRBJ2-2	CASSSSPTGELFF	TGTGCCAGCAGTTCCAGCCCCACCGGGGAGCTGTTTTTT
-	TRBD1	TRBV19	13	TRBJ1-6	CASRDRAQSPLHF	TGTGCCAGCAGGGACAGGGCTCAGTCACCCCTCCACTTT
-	-	TRBV5-4	13	TRBJ2-2	CASSAQDTGELFF	TGTGCCAGCAGCGCACAGGACACCGGGGAGCTGTTTTTT
once	-	TRBV5-4	17	TRBJ1-1	CASTPRGVSRMNTEAFF	TGTGCCAGCACCCCGAGAGGGGTAAGTCGGATGAACACTGAAGCTTTCTTT
-	-	TRBV28	12	TRBJ1-2	CASSLGNYGYTF	TGTGCCAGCAGTTTAGGGAATTATGGCTACACCTTC
-	-	TRBV11-2	14	TRBJ1-2	CASSPLTFNYGYTF	TGTGCCAGCAGCCCCTTAACCTTTAACTATGGCTACACCTTC
-	-	TRBV5-1	15	TRBJ1-1	CASTSRPLGDTEAFF	TGCGCCAGCACCTCTCGGCCCCTTGGGGACACTGAAGCTTTCTTT
-	-	TRBV4-1	19	TRBJ1-4	CASSQRRQGRGRANEKLFF	TGCGCCAGCAGCCAAAGAAGGCAGGGAAGGGGTCGGGCTAATGAAAAACTGTTTTTT
once	-	TRBV9	16	TRBJ2-2	CASSADRSGVAGELFF	TGTGCCAGCAGCGCCGACAGGTCGGGAGTCGCCGGGGAGCTGTTTTTT
-	-	TRBV28	12	TRBJ1-2	CASSLGSYGYTF	TGTGCCAGCAGTTTAGGGTCCTATGGCTACACCTTC
once	-	TRBV5-1	12	TRBJ1-3	CASSLGGNTIYF	TGCGCCAGCAGCTTGGGCGGAAACACCATATATTTT
-	-	TRBV27	14	TRBJ2-7	CASSLFWTDSEQYF	TGTGCCAGCAGTTTATTTTGGACAGACAGCGAGCAGTACTTC
-	TRBD2	TRBV19	16	TRBJ2-2	CASSPPTSVVTGELFF	TGTGCCAGTAGCCCACCGACTAGCGTCGTCACCGGGGAGCTGTTTTTT
-	TRBD1	TRBV28	15	TRBJ1-2	CASSPQGAGLTGYTF	TGTGCCAGCAGTCCACAGGGGGCTGGATTGACTGGCTACACCTTC
-	-	TRBV6-4	16	TRBJ2-3	CASSDTGGAQDPSQYF	TGTGCCAGCAGTGACACAGGGGGGGCTCAAGACCCATCGCAGTATTTT
-	-	TRBV19	15	TRBJ2-2	CASSPRQISTGELFF	TGTGCCAGTAGTCCCAGACAGATCAGCACCGGGGAGCTGTTTTTT
-	-	TRBV29-1	11	TRBJ2-7	CSVGAAGEQYF	TGCAGCGTTGGGGCCGCGGGCGAGCAGTACTTC
-	-	TRBV5-1	15	TRBJ2-7	CASSLALGTTYEQYF	TGCGCCAGCAGCTTGGCCTTAGGGACGACCTACGAGCAGTACTTC
-	-	TRBV19	13	TRBJ1-1	CASSSVGNTEAFF	TGTGCCAGTAGTAGCGTAGGGAACACTGAAGCTTTCTTT